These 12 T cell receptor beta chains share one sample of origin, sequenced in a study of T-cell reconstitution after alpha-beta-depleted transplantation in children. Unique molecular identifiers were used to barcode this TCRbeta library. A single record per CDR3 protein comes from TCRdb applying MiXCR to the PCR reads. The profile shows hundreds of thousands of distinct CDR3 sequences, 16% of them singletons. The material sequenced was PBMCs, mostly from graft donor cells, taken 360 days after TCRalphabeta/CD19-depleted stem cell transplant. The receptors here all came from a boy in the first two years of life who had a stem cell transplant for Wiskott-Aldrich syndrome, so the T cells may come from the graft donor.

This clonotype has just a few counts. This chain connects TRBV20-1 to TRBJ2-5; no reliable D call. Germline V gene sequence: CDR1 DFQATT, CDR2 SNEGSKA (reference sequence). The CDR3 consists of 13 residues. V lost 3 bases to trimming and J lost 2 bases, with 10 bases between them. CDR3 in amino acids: CSARRPPQETQYF. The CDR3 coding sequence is TGCAGTGCTAGGCGTCCCCCTCAAGAGACCCAGTACTTC.

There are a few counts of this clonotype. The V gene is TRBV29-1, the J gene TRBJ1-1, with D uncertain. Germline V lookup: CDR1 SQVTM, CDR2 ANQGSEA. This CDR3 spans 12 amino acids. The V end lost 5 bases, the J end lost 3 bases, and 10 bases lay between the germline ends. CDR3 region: CSVRGSYTEAFF. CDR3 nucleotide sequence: TGCAGCGTTCGAGGCTCCTACACTGAAGCTTTCTTT.

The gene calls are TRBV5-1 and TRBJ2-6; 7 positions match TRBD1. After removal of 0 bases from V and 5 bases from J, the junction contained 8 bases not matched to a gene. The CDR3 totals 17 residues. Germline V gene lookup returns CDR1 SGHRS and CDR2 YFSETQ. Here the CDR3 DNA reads TGCGCCAGCAGCTTGGGACAGGGTCCTCTGTGGGCCAACGTCCTGACTTTC. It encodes CASSLGQGPLWANVLTF.

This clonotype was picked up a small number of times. The CDR3 spells CASSLRMGRTGELFF. Written as DNA, the CDR3 is TGTGCCAGCAGTTTACGGATGGGGCGGACCGGGGAGCTGTTTTTT. V and J are TRBV12-3 or TRBV12-4 and TRBJ2-2; a possible D gene is TRBD1 (5 bases). Trimming pared 2 bases from V and 5 bases from J, leaving 12 bases between. The CDR3 has 15 residues.

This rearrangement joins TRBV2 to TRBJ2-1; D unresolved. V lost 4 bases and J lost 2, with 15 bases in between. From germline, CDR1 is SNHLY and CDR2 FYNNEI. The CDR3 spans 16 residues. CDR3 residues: CASSVPTKGPYNEQFF. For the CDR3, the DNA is TGTGCCAGCAGTGTCCCCACTAAGGGCCCCTACAATGAGCAGTTCTTC.

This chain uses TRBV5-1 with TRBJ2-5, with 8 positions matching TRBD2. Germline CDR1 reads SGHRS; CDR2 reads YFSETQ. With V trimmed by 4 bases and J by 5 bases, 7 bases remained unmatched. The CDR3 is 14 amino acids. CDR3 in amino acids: CASSPGLVWETQYF. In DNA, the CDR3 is TGCGCCAGCAGCCCGGGACTAGTCTGGGAGACCCAGTACTTC.

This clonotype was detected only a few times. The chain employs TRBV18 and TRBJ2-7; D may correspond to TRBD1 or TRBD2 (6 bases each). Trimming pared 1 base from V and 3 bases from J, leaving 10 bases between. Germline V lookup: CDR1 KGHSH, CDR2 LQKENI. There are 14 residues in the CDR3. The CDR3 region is CASSPRGADYEQYF. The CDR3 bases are TGTGCCAGCTCACCACGGGGGGCGGACTACGAGCAGTACTTC.

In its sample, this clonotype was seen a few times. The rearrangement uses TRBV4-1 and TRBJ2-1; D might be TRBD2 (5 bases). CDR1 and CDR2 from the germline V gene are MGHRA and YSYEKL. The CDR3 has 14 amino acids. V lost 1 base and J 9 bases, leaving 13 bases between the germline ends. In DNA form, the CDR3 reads TGCGCCAGCAGCCAAGTCGTTGGGCGGGCTGAGCAGTTCTTC. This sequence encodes CASSQVVGRAEQFF.

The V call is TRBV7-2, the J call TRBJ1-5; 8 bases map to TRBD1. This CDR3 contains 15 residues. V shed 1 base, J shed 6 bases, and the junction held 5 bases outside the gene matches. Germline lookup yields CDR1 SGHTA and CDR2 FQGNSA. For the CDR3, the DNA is TGTGCCAGCAGCTTAGTGCAGGGGGCAGGTCAGCCCCAGCATTTT. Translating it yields CASSLVQGAGQPQHF.

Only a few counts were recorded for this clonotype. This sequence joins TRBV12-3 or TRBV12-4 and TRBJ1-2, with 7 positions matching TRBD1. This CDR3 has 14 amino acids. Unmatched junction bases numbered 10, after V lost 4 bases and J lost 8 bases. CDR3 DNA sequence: TGTGCCAGCAGTTCCGACAGGGCCCTATGGGGCTACACCTTC. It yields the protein CASSSDRALWGYTF.

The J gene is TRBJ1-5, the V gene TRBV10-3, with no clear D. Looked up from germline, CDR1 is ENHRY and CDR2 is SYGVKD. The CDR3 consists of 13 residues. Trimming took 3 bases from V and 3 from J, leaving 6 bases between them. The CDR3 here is CAISDGLNQPQHF. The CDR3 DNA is TGTGCCATCAGTGACGGGCTCAATCAGCCCCAGCATTTT.

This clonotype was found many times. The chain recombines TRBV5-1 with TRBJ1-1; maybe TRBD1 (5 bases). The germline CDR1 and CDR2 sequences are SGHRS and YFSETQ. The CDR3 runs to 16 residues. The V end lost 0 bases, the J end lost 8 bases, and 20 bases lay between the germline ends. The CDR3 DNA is TGCGCCAGCAGCTTGGGGGCAGGCCCATGGGGCTTAGAAGCTTTCTTT. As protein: CASSLGAGPWGLEAFF.